The 6 T cell receptor beta chains below all came from one sample that was sequenced in a study of spatial heterogeneity in lung cancer. These TCRs' antigens remain unknown. MiXCR, run by TCRdb on the 5' RACE reads, gives a single entry per CDR3 protein. The repertoire includes 100,000 or so distinct CDR3 sequences, approximately 4.4% of them detected once, and less than 25% sits in the top ten. Sample time point: sample taken at primary tumor resection. Points from the study as a whole: Counts of expanded alpha and beta TCRs within tumors tracked the tumor nonsynonymous mutation count.

This sample comprised lung tumor tissue, obtained at surgery. Source of these receptors: a male donor with early-stage non-small cell lung cancer.

This clonotype occurred many times. This CDR3 reads CASSLSLGGTEQFF. In DNA form, the CDR3 reads TGTGCCAGCAGTTTATCGTTGGGGGGGACTGAGCAGTTCTTC. The gene calls are TRBV27 and TRBJ2-1; 7 bases match TRBD2. V trimming: 0 bases; J trimming: 9 bases; junction bases outside the gene matches: 5. The CDR3 runs 14 residues. Germline V lookup: CDR1 MNHEY, CDR2 SMNVEV (reference sequence).

This clonotype was detected ten times or more. CDR3 in amino acids: CASSSGQGRGYTF. In DNA, the CDR3 is TGTGCCAGCAGCTCCGGACAGGGGAGGGGCTACACCTTC. V is TRBV7-2 and J is TRBJ1-2; TRBD1 matches 9 bases. The J segment lost 8 bases and the V segment lost 4 bases, leaving 5 bases of the junction unmatched. This CDR3 is built from 13 residues. Germline V gene sequence: CDR1 SGHTA, CDR2 FQGNSA. Complete variable domain (other parts from reference TRBV7-2 and TRBJ1-2): GAGVSQSPSNKVTEKGKDVELRCDPISGHTALYWYRQSLGQGLEFLIYFQGNSAPDKSGLPSDRFSAERTGGSVSTLTIQRTQQEDSAVYLCASSSGQGRGYTFGSGTRLTVV.

At least ten counts were recorded for this clonotype. The V call is TRBV15, the J call TRBJ2-1; TRBD1 is a possible D gene (6 bases). Between the trimmed V and J ends, which lost 1 base and 9 bases, there was a span of 19 bases. This CDR3 is built from 16 residues. Germline assignment: CDR1 LNHNV and CDR2 YYDKDF (reference sequence). Written as DNA, the CDR3 is TGTGCCACCAGCAGAGGGAACAGGGTTCGGCCCAGTGAGCAGTTCTTC. Amino acid sequence: CATSRGNRVRPSEQFF.

This clonotype was seen repeatedly, ten times or more. V is TRBV28 and J is TRBJ1-6; D is unresolved. Germline V gene lookup returns CDR1 MDHEN and CDR2 SYDVKM. Trimming removed 8 bases at V and 7 bases at J, with 18 bases between. This CDR3 region has 15 residues. DNA of the CDR3: TGTGCCAGCGTTTATGAACGACGGATAAATTCACCCCTCCACTTT. It translates to CASVYERRINSPLHF. The whole variable domain, remainder taken from reference TRBV28 and TRBJ1-6, is DVKVTQSSRYLVKRTGEKVFLECVQDMDHENMFWYRQDPGLGLRLIYFSYDVKMKEKGDIPEGYSVSREKKERFSLILESASTNQTSMYLCASVYERRINSPLHFGNGTRLTVT.

The CDR3 DNA follows: TGCGCCAGCAGCTACCATATAGCGGGACCTGCAAATGAGCAGTTCTTC. Encoded protein: CASSYHIAGPANEQFF. The chain uses TRBV5-1 and TRBJ2-1; TRBD2 matches 8 bases. The CDR3 has 16 amino acids. Looked up from germline, CDR1 is SGHRS and CDR2 is YFSETQ. The ends lost 3 bases at V and 7 bases at J; junction bases unmatched: 12.

This clonotype was detected ten times or more. The chain uses TRBV3-1 and TRBJ2-3; D is tentatively TRBD1 or TRBD2 (5 bases each). Trimming removed 1 base from V and 7 bases from J, with 18 bases in between. The CDR3 has 16 residues. From germline, CDR1 is LGHDT and CDR2 YNNKEL (reference sequence). CDR3 sequence (DNA): TGTGCCAGCAGCCAAGGGAGGTTCCAGGGTTCGAATACGCAGTATTTT. This translates into CASSQGRFQGSNTQYF.